Presented here are 26 T cell receptor beta chains from one specimen sequenced in a study of blood T cells in healthy people across ages. A J-beta primer mix and a sample-barcoded 5' primer were used in a second PCR of roughly 7 to 12 cycles. Via MiXCR, TCRdb re-called the 5' RACE reads, giving one row per CDR3 protein. The table has about 1 million distinct CDR3 sequences, 45% seen once. The sample consisted of blood. Receptors were obtained from a woman between 55 and 75 years old in good health.

The rearrangement links TRBV7-2 to TRBJ2-5; D assignment may be TRBD1 or TRBD2 (6 bases each). The CDR3 contains 15 residues. Germline values: CDR1 SGHTA, CDR2 FQGNSA. The V gene lost 2 bases and the J gene lost 11 bases, with 21 bases spanning the gap. In DNA, the CDR3 is TGTGCCAGCAGCTTATCCAGGGGAAGGACTAATGAGCAGTACTTC. This encodes CASSLSRGRTNEQYF.

The sample holds a few counts of this clonotype. This chain joins TRBV30 and TRBJ1-2; unclear D gene. Trimming stripped 0 bases from V and 7 bases from J, with 6 bases between. CDR3 length: 11 amino acids. The germline V gene has CDR1 GTSNPN and CDR2 SVGIG (reference sequence). The CDR3: CAWSVVGGYTF. The CDR3 DNA reads TGTGCCTGGAGTGTCGTCGGTGGCTACACCTTC. Based on the CDR3 plus reference TRBV30 and TRBJ1-2, the full variable domain is SQTIHQWPATLVQPVGSPLSLECTVEGTSNPNLYWYRQAAGRGLQLLFYSVGIGQISSEVPQNLSASRPQDRQFILSSKKLLLSDSGFYLCAWSVVGGYTFGSGTRLTVV.

The CDR3: CASTRSTGSYEQYF. The CDR3 nucleotides read TGCGCCAGCACTCGATCGACTGGTAGCTACGAGCAGTACTTC. This chain uses TRBV10-2 with TRBJ2-7; D unresolved. V dropped 7 bases and J dropped 3 bases, with 16 bases sitting between them. The CDR3 extends over 14 amino acids. Germline CDR1 is WSHSY and CDR2 is SAAADI.

This chain uses TRBV7-9 with TRBJ1-1, with 9 bases matching TRBD1. With 5 bases clipped from V and 0 bases from J, the junction kept 7 bases outside the gene matches. This CDR3 has 16 residues. Germline values: CDR1 SEHNR, CDR2 FQNEAQ (reference sequence). The CDR3 DNA is TGTGCCAGCAGCCCTAGGGGGACAGGGATGAACACTGAAGCTTTCTTT. It encodes CASSPRGTGMNTEAFF.

The V call is TRBV18, the J call TRBJ2-5, with TRBD2 as a possible D gene (6 bases). The germline V gene has CDR1 KGHSH and CDR2 LQKENI. The CDR3 runs 17 residues. V lost 1 base, J lost 1 base, and 16 bases lay in between. This chain's CDR3 is CASSPQGLAIPQETQYF. The CDR3, as DNA: TGTGCCAGCTCACCACAGGGACTGGCAATTCCCCAAGAGACCCAGTACTTC.

CDR3 sequence reads: CASSSQGAQETQYF. DNA of the CDR3: TGTGCCAGCAGCTCGCAGGGGGCCCAGGAGACCCAGTACTTC. V usage is TRBV11-2 and J usage is TRBJ2-7; TRBD1 matches at 8 bases. The J call could be wrong; TRBJ2-5 is a better fit for the DNA end. This CDR3 has 14 residues. Germline CDR1 is SGHAT and CDR2 is FQNNGV.

This clonotype has just a few counts. V usage is TRBV27 and J usage is TRBJ2-3, with no clear D. Trimming took off 5 bases at V and 6 bases at J, with 9 bases between the two ends. The length of the CDR3 is 12 residues. Germline V gene sequence: CDR1 MNHEY, CDR2 SMNVEV (reference sequence). The CDR3 loop is CASSPDIDTQYF. The CDR3, as DNA: TGTGCCAGCAGTCCCGATATTGATACGCAGTATTTT.

This clonotype was counted a few times. The rearrangement uses TRBV20-1 and TRBJ2-7, with 10 bases aligning to TRBD2. Germline CDR1 DFQATT, CDR2 SNEGSKA (reference sequence). V lost 3 bases, J lost 0 bases, and 14 bases stayed unmatched. This CDR3 region has 18 residues. The CDR3 DNA reads as TGCAGTGCTAGCCGGCAGGGGGTAACTAGCGGGAACTCCTACGAGCAGTACTTC. It specifies CSASRQGVTSGNSYEQYF.

The chain carries TRBV9 and TRBJ2-3, with D unclear. The V gene lost 4 bases and the J gene lost 1 base, with 10 bases spanning the gap. The CDR3 consists of 14 residues. Germline CDR1 reads SGDLS; CDR2 reads YYNGEE. The CDR3 spells CASSFRLGTDTQYF. The CDR3, as DNA: TGTGCCAGCAGCTTTAGACTCGGCACAGATACGCAGTATTTT.

This clonotype was seen repeatedly, ten times or more. The genes are TRBV20-1 and TRBJ1-1; D perhaps matches TRBD1 (5 bases). Germline CDR1 and CDR2: DFQATT and SNEGSKA (reference sequence). Trimming removed 3 bases from V and 9 bases from J, with 14 bases in between. The CDR3 loop spans 12 amino acids. The CDR3, as DNA: TGCAGTGCTAGGGAAGACAGTCAAAAAGCTTTCTTT. Amino acid sequence: CSAREDSQKAFF.

The rearrangement joins TRBV11-2 to TRBJ2-7; unclear D gene. V was cut by 6 bases and J by 7 bases, with 13 bases left in between. Germline CDR1 SGHAT, CDR2 FQNNGV. This CDR3 is built from 12 residues. The DNA for the CDR3 is TGTGCCAGCAGATCTAGTTTCAATGAGCAGTACTTC. This gives the protein CASRSSFNEQYF.

The gene calls are TRBV27 and TRBJ1-4, with D possibly matching TRBD1 (5 bases). V lost 6 bases and J 3 bases, leaving 14 bases between the germline ends. This CDR3 is built from 15 residues. Germline CDR1 MNHEY, CDR2 SMNVEV (reference sequence). Here the CDR3 reads CASSTGAGANEKLFF. CDR3 sequence (DNA): TGTGCCAGCAGCACCGGGGCCGGCGCTAATGAAAAACTGTTTTTT.

The DNA for the CDR3 is TGTGCCAGCAGCCCCTCCCCGGCAACTAATGAAAAACTGTTTTTT. Translating it yields CASSPSPATNEKLFF. This sequence joins TRBV11-2 and TRBJ1-4; no reliable D call. This CDR3 comprises 15 residues. V was trimmed by 5 bases and J by 0 bases, leaving 10 bases between them. Germline V gene data show CDR1 as SGHAT and CDR2 as FQNNGV.

The chain carries TRBV13 and TRBJ2-4, with TRBD2 matching over 8 bases. Germline lookup yields CDR1 PRHDT and CDR2 FYEKMQ (reference sequence). V gave up 5 bases and J gave up 6 bases; unmatched junction bases: 12. The CDR3 has 16 residues. As DNA, the CDR3 is TGTGCCAGCAGCCCCCCCCCGGGACTAGGCTCAAACATTCAGTACTTC. This translates into CASSPPPGLGSNIQYF.

This clonotype came up once. V and J are TRBV28 and TRBJ1-5, with TRBD1 identical over 8 bases. The V gene's germline CDR1 is MDHEN and CDR2 SYDVKM. The CDR3 is 15 residues long. Losses at the gene ends were 1 base for V and 5 bases for J; bases not matched to a gene: 4. CDR3 sequence: CASSLSGGSDQPQHF. CDR3 in DNA: TGTGCCAGCAGTTTATCAGGGGGCTCCGATCAGCCCCAGCATTTT.

This clonotype has more than one count but fewer than ten. The J gene is TRBJ2-1, the V gene TRBV28; weak D call: TRBD1 (6 bases). The CDR3 is 14 amino acids. V lost 6 bases and J 4 bases, leaving 13 bases between the germline ends. The germline V gene has CDR1 MDHEN and CDR2 SYDVKM. Written as DNA, the CDR3 is TGTGCCAGCAGAACCAACAGGGCTTACAATGAGCAGTTCTTC. Protein: CASRTNRAYNEQFF. The full variable domain, completed using reference TRBV28 and TRBJ2-1, is DVKVTQSSRYLVKRTGEKVFLECVQDMDHENMFWYRQDPGLGLRLIYFSYDVKMKEKGDIPEGYSVSREKKERFSLILESASTNQTSMYLCASRTNRAYNEQFFGPGTRLTVL.

This clonotype has a handful of counts. This sequence joins TRBV6-4 and TRBJ2-1; possibly TRBD2 for D (6 bases). The CDR3 is made up of 13 amino acids. CDR1 MRHNA and CDR2 SNTAGT come from the germline V gene. Trimming stripped 4 bases from V and 8 bases from J, with 12 bases between. This CDR3 is CASSVGGEHEQFF. The CDR3 DNA sequence: TGTGCCAGCAGTGTGGGGGGAGAGCATGAGCAGTTCTTC.

This clonotype turned up a few times. V usage is TRBV29-1 and J usage is TRBJ2-6; no reliable D call. CDR1 is SQVTM and CDR2 is ANQGSEA in the germline V gene. The CDR3 has 14 residues. The V and J ends lost 2 bases and 2 bases respectively, with 7 bases between them. As DNA, the CDR3 is TGCAGCGTTGAATCAGGAGCTGGGGCCAACGTCCTGACTTTC. Translating gives CSVESGAGANVLTF.

This rearrangement joins TRBV7-8 to TRBJ2-3; D is ambiguous. The CDR3 extends over 15 amino acids. V gave up 3 bases and J gave up 3 bases, with 13 bases separating them. CDR1 and CDR2 from the germline V gene are SGHVS and FQNEAQ. For the CDR3, the DNA is TGTGCCAGCAGCTTTAAGGGCGCTGGGACAGATACGCAGTATTTT. Its protein product is CASSFKGAGTDTQYF.

The rearrangement links TRBV27 to TRBJ2-2; perhaps TRBD1 as D (6 bases). The germline V gene has CDR1 MNHEY and CDR2 SMNVEV (reference sequence). V was clipped by 7 bases and J by 8 bases, with 11 bases between them. This CDR3 is built from 12 residues. The CDR3 is CASTTGNGELFF. The CDR3 coding sequence is TGTGCCAGCACCACAGGGAATGGGGAGCTGTTTTTT.

Comments on this clonotype: A read error may account for a junction end that differs from germline. The chain has TRBV7-9 and TRBJ2-7; 9 bases line up with TRBD1. There are 14 residues in the CDR3. The germline gives CDR1 SEHNR, CDR2 FQNEAQ (reference sequence). DNA for the CDR3: TGTACCAGCAGTACCGGGACAGGGAGGGGGGAGCAGTACTTC. It codes for CTSSTGTGRGEQYF.

The J gene is TRBJ2-3, the V gene TRBV20-1, with 9 bases matching TRBD2. J lost 2 bases, V lost 0 bases, and 9 bases had no gene match. Germline CDR1 is DFQATT and CDR2 is SNEGSKA (reference sequence). The CDR3 has 17 amino acids. The CDR3 region has the DNA TGCAGTGCTAGAGACCGCGGACTAGCGCAGATCACAGATACGCAGTATTTT. It translates to CSARDRGLAQITDTQYF.

This clonotype was observed a handful of times. V usage is TRBV29-1 and J usage is TRBJ2-6; no definite D call. Germline assignment: CDR1 SQVTM and CDR2 ANQGSEA. V gave up 4 bases and J gave up 1 base, with 5 bases separating them. The CDR3 sequence is 13 residues long. This chain's CDR3 is CSVVVSGANVLTF. In DNA, the CDR3 is TGCAGCGTTGTCGTATCTGGGGCCAACGTCCTGACTTTC.

In this sample, this clonotype turned up a few times. The CDR3 sequence is CSAGQGLEQFF. As DNA, the CDR3 is TGCAGCGCTGGGCAGGGGCTTGAGCAGTTCTTC. The chain carries TRBV29-1 and TRBJ2-1; weak D call: TRBD1 (6 bases). From germline, CDR1 is SQVTM and CDR2 ANQGSEA. CDR3 length equals 11 residues. The ends were cut back, 7 bases at V and 9 bases at J, with 13 bases in the middle.

This rearrangement joins TRBV7-4 to TRBJ1-1, with D maybe TRBD1 (5 bases). The CDR3 runs to 14 residues. Trimming removed 3 bases at V and 11 bases at J, with 19 bases between. Germline loops: CDR1 SGHVT, CDR2 SQSDAQ. The CDR3 spells CASSFTGGWTWAFF. The CDR3 DNA is TGTGCCAGCAGCTTTACCGGCGGGTGGACATGGGCTTTCTTT.

This clonotype was picked up many times. The rearrangement joins TRBV29-1 to TRBJ2-1; D may be TRBD2 (7 bases). V shed 3 bases and J shed 9 bases, with 15 bases lying between them. CDR3 length equals 13 residues. Germline assignment: CDR1 SQVTM and CDR2 ANQGSEA. CDR3 bases: TGCAGCGTTGATGAAGCTAGGGGGGGTGAGCAGTTCTTC. Its translation: CSVDEARGGEQFF.